The entry that follows covers one TCR beta chain sequence. The antigen is undetermined. These data originate in a study of OX40 agonist ivuxolimab in advanced cancers. Study information: The study enrolled dose-escalation patients with hepatocellular carcinoma, melanoma, renal cell or head and neck cancer. Overall study results and limits: At 0.1 to 3.0 mg/kg and by week 6, CD4+ and CD8+ T cells in the blood had expanded clonally.

The table came from immunoSEQ multiplex PCR; TCRdb's copy has only in-frame clones and leaves some out. The data show under 60,000 clones, with roughly 90% seen just once and 31% held by the top ten. The V end lost 1 base, the J end lost 9 bases, and 21 bases lay between the germline ends. The CDR3 has 16 amino acids. Germline V lookup: CDR1 MNHNS, CDR2 SASEGT. The chain links TRBV6-1 to TRBJ2-5, with D hard to call. The sequence was obtained from an adult with an advanced solid tumor such as melanoma, head and neck, liver or kidney cancer. This specimen consisted of CD4+ or CD8+ T cells sorted from blood, obtained in a trial of the OX40 agonist ivuxolimab. The CDR3 DNA sequence: TGTGCCAGCAGTGAAGGGCCCGGCCGGCTAAGTGGGGCCCAGTACTTC. Protein product: CASSEGPGRLSGAQYF.